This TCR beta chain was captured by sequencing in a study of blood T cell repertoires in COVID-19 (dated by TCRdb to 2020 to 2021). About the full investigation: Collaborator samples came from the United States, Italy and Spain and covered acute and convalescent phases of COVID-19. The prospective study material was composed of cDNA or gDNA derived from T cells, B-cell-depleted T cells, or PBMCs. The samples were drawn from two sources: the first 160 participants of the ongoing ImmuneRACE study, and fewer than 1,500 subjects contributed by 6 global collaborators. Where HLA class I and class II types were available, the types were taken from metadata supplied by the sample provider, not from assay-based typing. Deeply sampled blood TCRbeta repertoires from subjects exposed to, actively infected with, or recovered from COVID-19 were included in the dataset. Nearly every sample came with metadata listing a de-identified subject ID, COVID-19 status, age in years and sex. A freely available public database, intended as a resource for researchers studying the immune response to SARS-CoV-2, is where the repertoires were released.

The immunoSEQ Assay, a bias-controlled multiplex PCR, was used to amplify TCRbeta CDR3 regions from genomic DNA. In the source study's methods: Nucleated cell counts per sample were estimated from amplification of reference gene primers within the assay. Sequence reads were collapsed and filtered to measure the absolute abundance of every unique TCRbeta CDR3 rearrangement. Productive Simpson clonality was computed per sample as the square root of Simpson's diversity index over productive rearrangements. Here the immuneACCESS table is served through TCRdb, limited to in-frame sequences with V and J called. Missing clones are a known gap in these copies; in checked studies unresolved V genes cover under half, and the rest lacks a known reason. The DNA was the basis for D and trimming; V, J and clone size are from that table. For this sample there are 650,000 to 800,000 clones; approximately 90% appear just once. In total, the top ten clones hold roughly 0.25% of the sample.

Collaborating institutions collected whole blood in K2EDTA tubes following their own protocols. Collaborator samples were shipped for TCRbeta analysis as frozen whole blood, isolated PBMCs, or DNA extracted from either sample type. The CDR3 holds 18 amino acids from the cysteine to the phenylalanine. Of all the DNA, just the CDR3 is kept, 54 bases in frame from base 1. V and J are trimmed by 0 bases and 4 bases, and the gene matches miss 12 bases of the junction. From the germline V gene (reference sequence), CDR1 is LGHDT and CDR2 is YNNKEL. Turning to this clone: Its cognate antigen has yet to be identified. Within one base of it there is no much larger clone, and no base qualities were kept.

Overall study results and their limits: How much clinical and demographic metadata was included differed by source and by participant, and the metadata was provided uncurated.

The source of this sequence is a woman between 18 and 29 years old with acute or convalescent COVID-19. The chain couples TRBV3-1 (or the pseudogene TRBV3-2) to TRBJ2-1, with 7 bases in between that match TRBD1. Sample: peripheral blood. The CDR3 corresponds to CASSQDYPGTVPYNEQFF. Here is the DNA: TGTGCCAGCAGCCAAGACTACCCCGGGACAGTACCTTACAATGAGCAGTTCTTC.